These 31 T cell receptor beta chains were all obtained from the same sample, sequenced in a study of CXCR3-negative and CXCR3-positive naive CD8 T cells. With UMI labels, 5' RACE was used to prepare the TRB cDNA libraries. Following a re-call of the 5' RACE reads, TCRdb has one entry per CDR3 protein and lacks DNA. This listing includes some 8,700 distinct CDR3 sequences. Sequencing was done on a sample of naive CXCR3- CD8+ T cells from blood. Subset described: CD45RO-CCR7+CD27+CD95- naive CD8+ T cells lacking CXCR3 (TNR3-). The receptors shown here come from a human donor in good health. Some clones in this sample may be carry-over from other donors' samples.

This clonotype counts as medium-sized by frequency. The V and J genes are TRBV9 and TRBJ2-1; without DNA, the TCRdb call of TRBD2 cannot be checked. CDR3 length equals 13 residues. The germline CDR1 and CDR2 sequences are SGDLS and YYNGEE. The chain's CDR3 is CASSVGGQDEQFF. Combining the CDR3 with reference TRBV9 and TRBJ2-1 gives the whole variable domain DSGVTQTPKHLITATGQRVTLRCSPRSGDLSVYWYQQSLDQGLQFLIQYYNGEERAKGNILERFSAQQFPDLHSELNLSSLELGDSALYFCASSVGGQDEQFFGPGTRLTVL.

Frequency places this clonotype as medium-sized. The chain recombines TRBV7-9 with TRBJ1-1. Germline CDR1 reads SEHNR; CDR2 reads FQNEAQ (reference sequence). The CDR3 sequence is 13 residues long. CDR3 sequence reads: CASRMDIAFEAFF.

The chain joins TRBV6-5 to TRBJ1-5; TCRdb indicates TRBD1, and absent DNA this call remains unverified. The CDR3 loop spans 15 amino acids. Germline V gives CDR1 MNHEY, CDR2 SVGAGI. CDR3 protein: CASRALGGSNQPQHF.

This clonotype ranks as large in terms of frequency. The gene calls are TRBV24-1 and TRBJ2-1; TCRdb reports TRBD2, a call that lacks DNA to check it against. The CDR3 is made up of 17 amino acids. The V gene's germline CDR1 is KGHDR and CDR2 SFDVKD. The CDR3 sequence is CATSDLSAAGRINEQFF.

This clonotype ranks as medium-sized in terms of frequency. V usage is TRBV4-1 and J usage is TRBJ2-1; the D call of TRBD1 rests on TCRdb alone, since no DNA is present to check it. This CDR3 comprises 17 residues. Germline V CDR1 and CDR2: MGHRA, YSYEKL. CDR3 sequence: CASSQVLGTDSYNEQFF.

The chain recombines TRBV28 with TRBJ1-5; checking the TCRdb D call of TRBD1 is not possible without DNA. Germline loops: CDR1 MDHEN, CDR2 SYDVKM. This CDR3 has 15 residues. CDR3 protein: CASSFFPQGRQPQHF. Full variable domain (outside the CDR3, taken from reference TRBV28 and TRBJ1-5): DVKVTQSSRYLVKRTGEKVFLECVQDMDHENMFWYRQDPGLGLRLIYFSYDVKMKEKGDIPEGYSVSREKKERFSLILESASTNQTSMYLCASSFFPQGRQPQHFGDGTRLSIL.

By frequency, this clonotype registers medium-sized. The chain uses TRBV29-1 and TRBJ1-2; the TCRdb D gene call, TRBD1, has no DNA to confirm it. The CDR3 totals 15 residues. Germline CDR1 SQVTM, CDR2 ANQGSEA. The chain's CDR3 is CSVEDQAAGYYGYTF.

The genes are TRBV4-1 and TRBJ2-7; TCRdb's D gene call, TRBD1, goes unchecked for lack of DNA. The germline V gene encodes CDR1 MGHRA and CDR2 YSYEKL. The CDR3 is 15 residues long. The CDR3 sequence: CASSQVGDSTYEQYF.

V usage is TRBV5-1 and J usage is TRBJ2-1; TCRdb reports TRBD1, a call that lacks DNA to check it against. Germline CDR1 reads SGHRS; CDR2 reads YFSETQ. The CDR3 sequence is 15 residues long. The CDR3 reads CASSLGDSTYNEQFF.

This sequence joins TRBV7-3 and TRBJ2-3; lacking DNA, the TRBD2 call made by TCRdb goes unchecked. Per the germline V gene, CDR1 is SGHTA and CDR2 is FQGTGA. The CDR3 sequence is 13 residues long. The CDR3: CASSSGGTDTQYF.

The chain has TRBV13 and TRBJ2-2; TCRdb indicates TRBD1, and absent DNA this call remains unverified. Germline assignment: CDR1 PRHDT and CDR2 FYEKMQ (reference sequence). This CDR3 has 15 amino acids. The CDR3 sequence is CASSPRQGGTGELFF.

This clonotype registers medium-sized (0.01 to 0.1%) by frequency. The chain carries TRBV7-9 and TRBJ1-1. The length of the CDR3 is 11 residues. Germline lookup yields CDR1 SEHNR and CDR2 FQNEAQ (reference sequence). The CDR3 reads CASSANTEAFF. Complete variable domain (other parts from reference TRBV7-9 and TRBJ1-1): DTGVSQNPRHKITKRGQNVTFRCDPISEHNRLYWYRQTLGQGPEFLTYFQNEAQLEKSRLLSDRFSAERPKGSFSTLEIQRTEQGDSAMYLCASSANTEAFFGQGTRLTVV.

The chain combines TRBV2 with TRBJ2-2; checking the TCRdb D call of TRBD2 is not possible without DNA. Germline values: CDR1 SNHLY, CDR2 FYNNEI. This CDR3 is built from 16 residues. CDR3 in amino acids: CASSAYSSADTGELFF.

Frequency places this clonotype as medium-sized. The J gene is TRBJ2-2, the V gene TRBV29-1; the D call from TCRdb, TRBD2, cannot be confirmed without DNA. The germline V gene has CDR1 SQVTM and CDR2 ANQGSEA. The CDR3 has 15 residues. The CDR3 here is CSVEEGSGGTGELFF.

The V and J genes are TRBV29-1 and TRBJ2-6; the TCRdb call, TRBD1, lacks DNA for checking. The CDR3 sequence is 15 residues long. The germline V gene has CDR1 SQVTM and CDR2 ANQGSEA. CDR3: CSVAGTDSGANVLTF.

This clonotype ranks as medium-sized (0.01 to 0.1%) in terms of frequency. V is TRBV29-1 and J is TRBJ1-1. Germline CDR1 is SQVTM and CDR2 is ANQGSEA. This CDR3 region has 14 residues. The CDR3 sequence is CSVAYGQRRPEAFF.

This clonotype is classed as medium-sized by frequency. This chain uses TRBV7-8 with TRBJ2-1; the D call of TRBD2 rests on TCRdb alone, since no DNA is present to check it. This CDR3 spans 13 amino acids. The germline V gene has CDR1 SGHVS and CDR2 FQNEAQ. This chain's CDR3 is CASTARTSGSGFF.

The rearrangement links TRBV10-3 to TRBJ2-1; without DNA, the TCRdb call of TRBD2 cannot be checked. The CDR3 extends over 15 amino acids. Germline CDR1 ENHRY, CDR2 SYGVKD. CDR3 in amino acids: CAISESGTSGNEQFF.

This clonotype is called medium-sized based on its frequency. The CDR3 loop is CSVTETSGRTNTGELFF. The chain combines TRBV29-1 with TRBJ2-2; the D call of TRBD2 rests on TCRdb alone, since no DNA is present to check it. The CDR3 runs 17 residues. Germline values: CDR1 SQVTM, CDR2 ANQGSEA.

CDR3 loop: CASSLGHLEQFF. This chain connects TRBV11-1 to TRBJ2-1. Germline V CDR1 and CDR2: SGHAT, FQDESV (reference sequence). This CDR3 region has 12 residues.

This clonotype is medium-sized (0.01 to 0.1%) by frequency. The V call is TRBV12-3 or TRBV12-4, the J call TRBJ2-1. The CDR3 is 12 residues long. CDR3 amino acids: CASSQLGNEQFF.

The chain joins TRBV7-6 to TRBJ2-1. The germline V gene encodes CDR1 SGHVS and CDR2 FNYEAQ. This CDR3 is 18 amino acids long. The CDR3 sequence is CASSSDDLARPHYNEQFF. The complete variable domain, with remaining parts taken from reference TRBV7-6 and TRBJ2-1, reads GAGVSQSPRYKVTKRGQDVALRCDPISGHVSLYWYRQALGQGPEFLTYFNYEAQQDKSGLPNDRFSAERPEGSISTLTIQRTEQRDSAMYRCASSSDDLARPHYNEQFFGPGTRLTVL.

By frequency, this clonotype registers medium-sized. V gene TRBV20-1 combines with J gene TRBJ1-2. This CDR3 comprises 12 residues. Germline lookup yields CDR1 DFQATT and CDR2 SNEGSKA (reference sequence). The CDR3 here is CSASWGVYGYTF.

The chain combines TRBV6-6 with TRBJ2-1; without DNA, the TCRdb call of TRBD1 cannot be checked. The CDR3 extends over 15 amino acids. CDR1 is MNHNY, CDR2 SVGAGI, per germline (reference sequence). The CDR3 here is CASSYSQERNNEQFF.

V and J are TRBV7-9 and TRBJ2-1; there is no DNA to check the TCRdb D call of TRBD1. Looked up from germline, CDR1 is SEHNR and CDR2 is FQNEAQ (reference sequence). This CDR3 spans 15 amino acids. CDR3 amino acids: CASSLGYPTGDEQFF. Combining the CDR3 with reference TRBV7-9 and TRBJ2-1 gives the whole variable domain DTGVSQNPRHKITKRGQNVTFRCDPISEHNRLYWYRQTLGQGPEFLTYFQNEAQLEKSRLLSDRFSAERPKGSFSTLEIQRTEQGDSAMYLCASSLGYPTGDEQFFGPGTRLTVL.

The chain recombines TRBV7-3 with TRBJ2-7; the D call of TRBD1 rests on TCRdb alone, since no DNA is present to check it. This CDR3 comprises 14 residues. Germline CDR1 is SGHTA and CDR2 is FQGTGA. CDR3 residues: CASSSTGDSYEQYF.

The CDR3 protein is CASSLGHRSGANVLTF. The chain has TRBV7-9 and TRBJ2-6. The germline V gene has CDR1 SEHNR and CDR2 FQNEAQ (reference sequence). The length of the CDR3 is 16 residues. The complete variable domain, with remaining parts taken from reference TRBV7-9 and TRBJ2-6, reads DTGVSQNPRHKITKRGQNVTFRCDPISEHNRLYWYRQTLGQGPEFLTYFQNEAQLEKSRLLSDRFSAERPKGSFSTLEIQRTEQGDSAMYLCASSLGHRSGANVLTFGAGSRLTVL.

In terms of frequency, this clonotype is medium-sized. The chain is built from TRBV12-3 or TRBV12-4 and TRBJ2-1; the D call of TRBD1 rests on TCRdb alone, since no DNA is present to check it. CDR3 length: 14 residues. The CDR3 region is CASSVAGWGYEQFF.

The CDR3: CASSSPLAGAYNEQFF. The chain employs TRBV28 and TRBJ2-1; TCRdb's D call of TRBD2 is untestable without DNA. The length of the CDR3 is 16 residues. Germline V gene lookup returns CDR1 MDHEN and CDR2 SYDVKM.

The rearrangement uses TRBV29-1 and TRBJ2-3; lacking DNA, the TRBD2 call made by TCRdb goes unchecked. This CDR3 comprises 12 residues. The germline V gene has CDR1 SQVTM and CDR2 ANQGSEA. Here the CDR3 reads CSVAGSKDTQYF.

This sequence joins TRBV2 and TRBJ2-2. The CDR3 contains 15 residues. CDR1 is SNHLY and CDR2 is FYNNEI in the germline V gene. CDR3 region: CASSEDSSNTGELFF.